This T cell receptor beta chain emerged from a study of T-cell memory formation after mild COVID-19. General observations from the study: Nothing showed for sure that second-wave clones peaking on day 37 were SARS-CoV-2 specific.

This clonotype was observed a handful of times. What it binds is unknown. The CDR3 extends over 17 amino acids. V was trimmed by 0 bases and J by 1 base, leaving 16 bases between them. Germline values: CDR1 SGHRS, CDR2 YFSETQ. TCR alpha and TCR beta cDNA libraries carrying sample barcodes and UMIs came from 5'RACE with constant-segment primers. TCRdb called the 5' RACE reads again in MiXCR, with one record for every CDR3 protein. The sample carries 100,000 to 150,000 distinct CDR3 sequences, over 15% recorded once. Sequenced input: PBMCs or a T cell subset sorted from them (not recorded which). This chain connects TRBV5-1 to TRBJ1-1; a weak D match, TRBD1 (5 bases). The sequence came from a man aged 18-30 years who had mild COVID-19 (a few samples of this study predate the infection). Cell type and time point are not known. The CDR3, as DNA: TGCGCCAGCAGCTTGGCCTTGGGAATGCAGGGGAACACTGAAGCTTTCTTT. Translation: CASSLALGMQGNTEAFF.